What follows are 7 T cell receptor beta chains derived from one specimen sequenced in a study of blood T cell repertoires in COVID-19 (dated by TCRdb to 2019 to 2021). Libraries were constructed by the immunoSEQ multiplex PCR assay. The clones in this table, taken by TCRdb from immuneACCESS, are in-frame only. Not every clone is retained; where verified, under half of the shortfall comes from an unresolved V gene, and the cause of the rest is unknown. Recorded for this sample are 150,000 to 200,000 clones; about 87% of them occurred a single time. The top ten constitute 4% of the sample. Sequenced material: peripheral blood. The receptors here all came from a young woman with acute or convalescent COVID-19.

The CDR3 coding sequence is TGTGCCAGCACCTCGGGACAGGGACAGCCCCAGCATTTT. Translation gives CASTSGQGQPQHF. The V gene is TRBV12-3 or TRBV12-4, the J gene TRBJ1-5; 9 bases agree with TRBD1. The ends lost 7 bases at V and 7 bases at J; junction bases unmatched: 5. The CDR3 loop spans 13 amino acids.

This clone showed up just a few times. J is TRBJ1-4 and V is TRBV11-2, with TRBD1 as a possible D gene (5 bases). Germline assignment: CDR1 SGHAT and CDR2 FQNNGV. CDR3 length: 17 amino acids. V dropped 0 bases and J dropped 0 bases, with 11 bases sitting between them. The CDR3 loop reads CASSLEGGSATNEKLFF. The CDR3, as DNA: TGTGCCAGCAGCTTAGAGGGGGGGAGCGCAACTAATGAAAAACTGTTTTTT.

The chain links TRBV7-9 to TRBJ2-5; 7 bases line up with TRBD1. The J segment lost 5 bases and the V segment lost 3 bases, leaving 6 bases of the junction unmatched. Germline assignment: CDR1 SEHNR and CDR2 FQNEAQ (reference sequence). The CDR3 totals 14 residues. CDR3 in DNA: TGTGCCAGCAGCTTTGCAGGGGGTAGGGAGACCCAGTACTTC. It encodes CASSFAGGRETQYF. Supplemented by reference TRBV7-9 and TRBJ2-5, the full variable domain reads DTGVSQNPRHKITKRGQNVTFRCDPISEHNRLYWYRQTLGQGPEFLTYFQNEAQLEKSRLLSDRFSAERPKGSFSTLEIQRTEQGDSAMYLCASSFAGGRETQYFGPGTRLLVL.

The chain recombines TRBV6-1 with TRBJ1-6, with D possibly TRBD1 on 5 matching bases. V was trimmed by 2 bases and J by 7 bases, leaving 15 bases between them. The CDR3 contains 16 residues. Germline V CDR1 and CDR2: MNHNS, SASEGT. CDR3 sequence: CASSEMAGGWNSPLHF. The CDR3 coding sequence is TGTGCCAGCAGTGAAATGGCGGGGGGTTGGAATTCACCCCTCCACTTT.

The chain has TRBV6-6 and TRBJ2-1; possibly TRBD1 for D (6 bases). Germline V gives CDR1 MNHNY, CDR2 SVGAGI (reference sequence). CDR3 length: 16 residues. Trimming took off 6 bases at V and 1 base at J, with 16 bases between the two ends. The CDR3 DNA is TGTGCCAGCAGGCCCCAGGGGATTGGGTCCTACAATGAGCAGTTCTTC. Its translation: CASRPQGIGSYNEQFF.

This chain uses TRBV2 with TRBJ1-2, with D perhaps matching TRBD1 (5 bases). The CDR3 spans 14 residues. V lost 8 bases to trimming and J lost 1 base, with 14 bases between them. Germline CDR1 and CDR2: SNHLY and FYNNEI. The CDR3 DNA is TGTGCCAGCGAGGAGACAGACTTTAACTATGGCTACACCTTC. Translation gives CASEETDFNYGYTF.

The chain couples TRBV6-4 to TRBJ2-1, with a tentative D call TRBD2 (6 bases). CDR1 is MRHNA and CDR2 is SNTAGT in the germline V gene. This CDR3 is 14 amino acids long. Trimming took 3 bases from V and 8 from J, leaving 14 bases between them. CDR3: CASSEGGPIYEQFF. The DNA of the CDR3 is TGTGCCAGCAGTGAAGGAGGGCCTATTTATGAGCAGTTCTTC.